This T cell receptor beta chain was recorded in a study of shared clonotypes between healthy human individuals. General study points: All-four-donor shared clonotypes had higher generation probabilities than non-shared clonotypes did. Since donors were few, the genetic and exposure-history diversity represented was limited. Among donors, the sharing of clonotypes was expected to be influenced by sequencing depth. Clonotype sharing across a few donors was observed for around 5% of naive CD4 clonotypes.

Of note for this clone: Its antigen remains unknown.

CDR3 length equals 16 residues. Germline CDR1 and CDR2: SEHNR and FQNEAQ (reference sequence). V was clipped by 2 bases and J by 5 bases; unmatched bases: 10. The method was immunoSEQ multiplex PCR; TCRdb's version includes in-frame clones alone and lacks a portion of them. The sample shows about 2.1 million clones, 93% of them seen only once. CD8 cells classed as naive were CD45RO-negative and positively selected for CCR7, excluding terminally differentiated effector memory CD45RA+ cells. This receptor was taken from a man younger than 35 in good health. Some clones in this sample may be carry-over from other donors' samples. This rearrangement joins TRBV7-9 to TRBJ1-1; 8 bases line up with TRBD1. Input material: naive CD8+ T cells from PBMCs. The CDR3 spells CASSLTYRGSVTEAFF. CDR3 DNA: TGTGCCAGCAGCTTAACGTACAGGGGGTCGGTGACTGAAGCTTTCTTT. Using reference TRBV7-9 and TRBJ1-1 for the parts outside the CDR3, the full variable domain is DTGVSQNPRHKITKRGQNVTFRCDPISEHNRLYWYRQTLGQGPEFLTYFQNEAQLEKSRLLSDRFSAERPKGSFSTLEIQRTEQGDSAMYLCASSLTYRGSVTEAFFGQGTRLTVV.